Each of the 2 T cell receptor beta chains below was sequenced from the same sample in a study of cytomegalovirus exposure and HLA in healthy donors. PCR primers comprised 60 Vbeta and 13 Jbeta primers. The repertoire was sequenced with immunoSEQ multiplex PCR; TCRdb's copy has only in-frame clones and lacks some. In the table there are some 100,000 clones, 74% of which are singletons. The sequencing input was PBMCs. The receptors shown here come from a human donor in good health.

The V call is TRBV28, the J call TRBJ1-1; D is possibly TRBD1 (6 bases). The V end was cut by 1 base, the J end by 2 bases, with 11 bases between. The CDR3 spans 15 residues. Germline V CDR1 and CDR2: MDHEN, SYDVKM. The CDR3 DNA reads TGTGCCAGCAGTTTATCCCCGACAGGAAACACTGAAGCTTTCTTT. Amino acid sequence: CASSLSPTGNTEAFF.

The chain uses TRBV7-2 and TRBJ1-2; 10 bases are a match to TRBD1. The trim removed 1 base at V and 12 bases at J, leaving 8 bases unmatched. This CDR3 is built from 14 residues. The germline V gene encodes CDR1 SGHTA and CDR2 FQGNSA. The CDR3 sequence: CASSLGQGARFHTF. CDR3 DNA: TGTGCCAGCAGCTTAGGACAGGGGGCACGGTTTCACACCTTC.